This T cell receptor beta chain originates from a study of blood T cells in healthy people across ages. Study-level information: Template switching recovered approximately one barcoded beta molecule for every two T cells. Findings of the study overall: Diversity figures based on one million T cells were deemed too low.

V was pared by 4 bases and J by 6 bases, with 11 bases of the junction left unmatched. CDR1 and CDR2 (germline): SGHTA, FQGNSA. The CDR3 has 15 residues. A second PCR of about 6 to 11 cycles used a sample-barcoded 5' primer and a J-beta primer mix. The template-switch adaptor, which had 12 random nucleotides, put a tag on each cDNA molecule. One entry per CDR3 protein results from TCRdb running MiXCR on the 5' RACE reads. Found here are hundreds of thousands of distinct CDR3 sequences, 45% to 50% of them singletons; the top ten hold 25% to 35%. There are a few counts of this clonotype. What it binds is unknown.

The rearrangement uses TRBV7-2 and TRBJ2-7; 8 bases agree with TRBD1. The sequence was collected from a woman in her sixties or seventies in good health. The sample was blood. CDR3 in DNA: TGTGCCAGCAGCTCCGGACAGGGTGATTTGATCGAGCAGTACTTC. This translates into CASSSGQGDLIEQYF.